A single sample gave rise to the 23 T cell receptor beta chains below, sequenced in a study of ipilimumab plus nivolumab after autologous stem cell transplantation. The assay was immunoSEQ multiplex PCR, and TCRdb's table has in-frame clones only and misses some. The sample lists approximately 14,000 clones, roughly 79% seen once, with roughly 10% in the top ten. Sequences were derived from PBMCs, sampled in a trial of ipilimumab plus nivolumab as post-transplant consolidation. Source of these receptors: a male donor with primary mediastinal lymphoma.

The chain joins TRBV5-4 to TRBJ2-1; tentatively, D is TRBD2 (5 bases). CDR1 is SGHNT, CDR2 YYREEE, per germline (reference sequence). This CDR3 has 16 residues. V was shortened by 0 bases and J by 6 bases, with 16 bases between the two germline ends. CDR3: CASSLAVRAALNEQFF. CDR3 DNA sequence: TGTGCCAGCAGCTTGGCCGTGAGGGCCGCCCTCAATGAGCAGTTCTTC. Using reference TRBV5-4 and TRBJ2-1 for the parts outside the CDR3, the full variable domain is ETGVTQSPTHLIKTRGQQVTLRCSSQSGHNTVSWYQQALGQGPQFIFQYYREEENGRGNFPPRFSGLQFPNYSSELNVNALELDDSALYLCASSLAVRAALNEQFFGPGTRLTVL.

This chain joins TRBV27 and TRBJ2-4; D perhaps matches TRBD1 (5 bases). The CDR3 consists of 15 residues. CDR1 and CDR2 from the germline V gene are MNHEY and SMNVEV (reference sequence). The V end lost 2 bases, the J end lost 6 bases, and 14 bases lay between the germline ends. The CDR3 sequence: CASSLRQGGGNIQYF. The CDR3 nucleotides are TGTGCCAGCAGTTTAAGGCAGGGCGGTGGAAACATTCAGTACTTC.

The V and J genes are TRBV13 and TRBJ2-3, with D unresolved. This CDR3 contains 17 residues. Trimming left V 5 bases short and J 0 bases short, with 18 bases between. Germline assignment: CDR1 PRHDT and CDR2 FYEKMQ (reference sequence). CDR3 in amino acids: CASSPYYGVSSTDTQYF. The CDR3 bases are TGTGCCAGCAGCCCTTACTATGGGGTTTCTAGCACAGATACGCAGTATTTT.

This clone occurred once. The chain is built from TRBV6-5 and TRBJ1-2; the match to TRBD1 covers 8 bases. V shed 5 bases and J 3 bases; nucleotides not matched to a gene: 5. Germline CDR1 is MNHEY and CDR2 is SVGAGI. The CDR3 loop spans 14 amino acids. The DNA for the CDR3 is TGTGCCAGCAGTCCCCAGACAGGGGACTATGGCTACACCTTC. It specifies CASSPQTGDYGYTF.

This clone was seen only once. V usage is TRBV6-6 and J usage is TRBJ1-5; the D gene is possibly TRBD1 (5 bases). The CDR3 has 14 residues. The V gene's germline CDR1 is MNHNY and CDR2 SVGAGI (reference sequence). Trimming removed 5 bases at V and 4 bases at J, with 12 bases between. CDR3 residues: CASSASGWNQPQHF. The DNA for the CDR3 is TGTGCCAGCAGTGCCTCAGGGTGGAATCAGCCCCAGCATTTT.

The V gene is TRBV30, the J gene TRBJ1-1; TRBD1 might be the D (5 bases). Germline CDR1 is GTSNPN and CDR2 is SVGIG (reference sequence). The CDR3 sequence is 11 residues long. The V end was cut by 2 bases, the J end by 6 bases, with 7 bases between. The CDR3 region has the DNA TGTGCCTGGAGTCAGGGAGCTGAAGCTTTCTTT. Translating gives CAWSQGAEAFF.

This clone appeared a few times. This rearrangement joins TRBV4-2 to TRBJ1-6, with D uncertain. Trimming took 0 bases from V and 10 from J, leaving 13 bases between them. The CDR3 has 15 amino acids. Germline V lookup: CDR1 LGHNA, CDR2 YNFKEQ. The CDR3 bases are TGTGCCAGCAGCCAAGAACCGTCCGAGGACTCACCCCTCCACTTT. Its protein product is CASSQEPSEDSPLHF.

The chain couples TRBV28 to TRBJ2-3; D might be TRBD1 (6 bases). The germline V and J ends were trimmed by 2 bases and 4 bases, with 16 bases remaining between them. This CDR3 contains 16 residues. CDR1 and CDR2 from the germline V gene are MDHEN and SYDVKM. CDR3 residues: CASSLRARKGADTQYF. Written as DNA, the CDR3 is TGTGCCAGCAGTTTAAGGGCTAGGAAGGGGGCAGATACGCAGTATTTT.

V and J are TRBV6-5 and TRBJ1-6, with unresolved D. From germline, CDR1 is MNHEY and CDR2 SVGAGI. The CDR3 runs to 15 residues. Trimming shortened V by 6 bases and J by 2 bases, and 11 bases separated the two germline ends. CDR3 region: CASRPGRAYNSPLHF. The CDR3 DNA is TGTGCCAGCAGGCCTGGGCGGGCCTATAATTCACCCCTCCACTTT.

This clone is labeled medium-sized. J is TRBJ2-7 and V is TRBV21-1; the table names TRBD2, a call not compared with the DNA. TRBV21-1 is a documented pseudogene. This CDR3 is 19 amino acids long. The CDR3 DNA reads as TGTGCCAGCAGCAAAGACCGAGCGGGAGTACAGTGTGTGTGGCACGAGCAGTACTTC. The encoded protein is CASSKDRAGVQCVWHEQYF.

This clone showed up just once. The chain is built from TRBV19 and TRBJ2-5, with a possible D match to TRBD2 (6 bases). Per germline, CDR1 LNHDA and CDR2 SQIVND (reference sequence). CDR3 length: 15 amino acids. Trimming cost V 4 bases and J 4 bases, with 16 bases left between them. Here the CDR3 DNA reads TGTGCCAGTAGTACTGGGGGGACGGTCCGAGAGACCCAGTACTTC. Translated, it gives CASSTGGTVRETQYF.

The rearrangement links TRBV7-8 to TRBJ2-7, with D perhaps given as TRBD1 or TRBD2 (5 bases each). The CDR3 covers 15 residues. The germline V gene encodes CDR1 SGHVS and CDR2 FQNEAQ. Trimming cost V 6 bases and J 2 bases, with 17 bases left between them. The CDR3 loop reads CASRPRNGTPYEQYF. For the CDR3, the DNA is TGTGCCAGCAGACCCCGGAACGGGACCCCCTACGAGCAGTACTTC.

The chain couples TRBV7-8 to TRBJ1-2; the match to TRBD1 covers 8 bases. J was trimmed by 6 bases and V by 7 bases; bases with no gene match: 10. The CDR3 is 14 residues long. Germline CDR1 and CDR2: SGHVS and FQNEAQ. The CDR3 DNA reads as TGTGCCAGCATGTCAGGACAGGGTTTGGATGGCTACACCTTC. Translation: CASMSGQGLDGYTF. The whole variable domain, remainder taken from reference TRBV7-8 and TRBJ1-2, is GAGVSQSPRYKVAKRGQDVALRCDPISGHVSLFWYQQALGQGPEFLTYFQNEAQLDKSGLPSDRFFAERPEGSVSTLKIQRTQQEDSAVYLCASMSGQGLDGYTFGSGTRLTVV.

In this sample, this clone turned up once. The chain uses TRBV6-5 and TRBJ2-3; 7 nucleotides agree with TRBD2. Germline lookup yields CDR1 MNHEY and CDR2 SVGAGI. The ends lost 4 bases at V and 2 bases at J; junction bases unmatched: 6. The CDR3 loop spans 15 amino acids. CDR3 nucleotides: TGTGCCAGCAGTTCGCCGGGAGGATCCACAGATACGCAGTATTTT. Amino acids: CASSSPGGSTDTQYF.

This sequence joins TRBV18 and TRBJ1-5, with 7 nucleotides matching TRBD1. Germline V gives CDR1 KGHSH, CDR2 LQKENI. J was trimmed by 2 bases and V by 2 bases; bases with no gene match: 6. The CDR3 has 16 residues. The CDR3 loop reads CASSPGAGGGNQPQHF. CDR3 DNA: TGTGCCAGCTCACCAGGGGCAGGGGGTGGCAATCAGCCCCAGCATTTT.

The chain links TRBV2 to TRBJ1-1; 11 nucleotides agree with TRBD1. CDR1 SNHLY and CDR2 FYNNEI come from the germline V gene. Trimming cost V 6 bases and J 3 bases; bases outside gene matches: 9. The CDR3 sequence is 16 residues long. CDR3 sequence (DNA): TGTGCCAGCAGGGGAGGACAGGGGGCGAGGCACACTGAAGCTTTCTTT. Its translation is CASRGGQGARHTEAFF.

The genes are TRBV4-2 and TRBJ2-3, with D tentatively TRBD1 (6 bases). Germline assignment: CDR1 LGHNA and CDR2 YNFKEQ. The CDR3 has 16 residues. V shed 4 bases and J shed 2 bases, with 16 bases lying between them. Here the CDR3 reads CASSPETGSTTDTQYF. Here the CDR3 DNA reads TGTGCCAGCAGCCCCGAAACAGGGTCTACCACAGATACGCAGTATTTT.

The chain uses TRBV7-9 and TRBJ2-5; 9 nucleotides match TRBD1. Germline V gene sequence: CDR1 SEHNR, CDR2 FQNEAQ (reference sequence). Losses at the gene ends were 0 bases for V and 2 bases for J; bases not matched to a gene: 1. This CDR3 comprises 15 residues. The CDR3 region has the DNA TGTGCCAGCAGCTTAGCGGGGACAGGGCAAGAGACCCAGTACTTC. Amino acid sequence: CASSLAGTGQETQYF.

The chain combines TRBV5-1 with TRBJ2-5, with D possibly matching TRBD1 (6 bases). The CDR3 spans 15 residues. The germline gives CDR1 SGHRS, CDR2 YFSETQ. Trimming cost V 1 base and J 5 bases, with 15 bases left between them. CDR3 nucleotide sequence: TGCGCCAGCAGCTTGCAGGGGTCGCTGAGGGAGACCCAGTACTTC. Protein sequence: CASSLQGSLRETQYF.

This chain uses TRBV19 with TRBJ2-1; 9 nucleotides align to TRBD1. CDR3 length: 16 residues. Germline assignment: CDR1 LNHDA and CDR2 SQIVND (reference sequence). Trimming took 5 bases from V and 2 from J; bases not matched to a gene: 7. CDR3 sequence reads: CASSVSWTGAYNEQFF. Here the CDR3 DNA reads TGTGCCAGTAGTGTCTCCTGGACAGGGGCCTACAATGAGCAGTTCTTC.

The gene calls are TRBV18 and TRBJ2-7; D is perhaps TRBD1 (5 bases). V gave up 6 bases and J gave up 4 bases, with 25 bases separating them. Germline V CDR1 and CDR2: KGHSH, LQKENI. This CDR3 spans 17 amino acids. The chain's CDR3 is CASSLAPRQFPWYEQYF. Here the CDR3 DNA reads TGTGCCAGCTCGCTTGCCCCCAGACAGTTCCCCTGGTACGAGCAGTACTTC.

V gene TRBV25-1 combines with J gene TRBJ1-3; TRBD1 matches 8 bases. CDR1 is MGHDK, CDR2 SYGVNS, per germline. CDR3 length: 15 residues. With 4 bases clipped from V and 2 bases from J, the junction kept 4 bases outside the gene matches. CDR3 sequence reads: CASSATGGAGNTIYF. The CDR3, as DNA: TGTGCCAGCAGTGCCACAGGGGGTGCTGGAAACACCATATATTTT. The full variable domain, with the rest looked up from reference TRBV25-1 and TRBJ1-3, is EADIYQTPRYLVIGTGKKITLECSQTMGHDKMYWYQQDPGMELHLIHYSYGVNSTEKGDLSSESTVSRIRTEHFPLTLESARPSHTSQYLCASSATGGAGNTIYFGEGSWLTVV.

The chain joins TRBV6-5 to TRBJ1-6; 11 bases map to TRBD1. V trimming: 7 bases; J trimming: 7 bases; junction bases outside the gene matches: 3. The CDR3 totals 14 residues. CDR1 MNHEY and CDR2 SVGAGI come from the germline V gene. For the CDR3, the DNA is TGTGCCAGCACGCGGGACAGGGGGAATTCACCCCTCCACTTT. Encoded protein: CASTRDRGNSPLHF.